The 10 T cell receptor beta chains listed next were all sequenced from one sample in a study of blood T cell repertoires in COVID-19 (dated by TCRdb to the early 2020s). The library relied on the immunoSEQ multiplex PCR assay. Here the immuneACCESS table is served through TCRdb, limited to in-frame sequences with V and J called. Missing clones are a known gap in these copies; in checked studies unresolved V genes cover under half, and the rest lacks a known reason. Within this sample are about 220,000 clones, with more than 75% of them counted one time only. About 5% of the sample is taken by the ten largest. Sample: peripheral blood. The source of these receptors is a woman between 65 and 79 years old with COVID-19, enrolled during active disease.

This chain links TRBV7-7 with TRBJ2-5, with 9 positions matching TRBD2. Losses at the gene ends were 3 bases for V and 2 bases for J; bases not matched to a gene: 4. The CDR3 covers 15 residues. Germline-derived CDR1 and CDR2 are SSHAT and FNYEAQ (reference sequence). CDR3 residues: CASSLMTSGQETQYF. The DNA for the CDR3 is TGTGCCAGCAGCTTGATGACTAGCGGTCAAGAGACCCAGTACTTC.

The rearrangement links TRBV24-1 to TRBJ2-1; 12 bases agree with TRBD2. This CDR3 is 16 amino acids long. The V and J ends lost 3 bases and 2 bases, in that order; junction bases with no gene match: 1. CDR1 KGHDR and CDR2 SFDVKD come from the germline V gene. This CDR3 is CATSDPSGRAYNEQFF. DNA of the CDR3: TGTGCCACCAGTGATCCTAGCGGGAGGGCCTACAATGAGCAGTTCTTC.

The genes are TRBV7-2 and TRBJ2-5, with unresolved D. In germline, CDR1 is SGHTA, CDR2 FQGNSA. V was pared by 5 bases and J by 5 bases, with 15 bases between. The CDR3 has 14 amino acids. Written as DNA, the CDR3 is TGTGCCAGCAGCCCCGCGTCACGGTCGGAGACCCAGTACTTC. Encoded protein: CASSPASRSETQYF.

V and J are TRBV5-1 and TRBJ2-1; TRBD1 aligns across 7 bases. After removal of 2 bases from V and 2 bases from J, the junction contained 4 bases not matched to a gene. There are 15 residues in the CDR3. Germline CDR1 reads SGHRS; CDR2 reads YFSETQ. CDR3 amino acids: CASSFRTGPYNEQFF. CDR3 sequence (DNA): TGCGCCAGCAGCTTTAGGACAGGTCCCTACAATGAGCAGTTCTTC.

This rearrangement joins TRBV29-1 to TRBJ2-3; D gene unclear. This CDR3 is built from 13 residues. The germline V and J ends were trimmed by 5 bases and 2 bases, with 11 bases remaining between them. Germline CDR1 SQVTM, CDR2 ANQGSEA. The CDR3 DNA reads as TGCAGCGTTCTAGTCGATCTCACAGATACGCAGTATTTT. Protein sequence: CSVLVDLTDTQYF.

The chain has TRBV7-2 and TRBJ2-7; D is unresolved. The CDR3 consists of 16 residues. Germline V gene data show CDR1 as SGHTA and CDR2 as FQGNSA. Trimming took 1 base from V and 2 from J, leaving 15 bases between them. CDR3 in amino acids: CASSLGSSGGAYEQYF. As DNA, the CDR3 is TGTGCCAGCAGCTTAGGGTCGTCGGGTGGAGCCTACGAGCAGTACTTC.

This sequence joins TRBV9 and TRBJ2-2; 9 bases fit TRBD2. Germline assignment: CDR1 SGDLS and CDR2 YYNGEE. The CDR3 runs to 15 residues. The ends lost 3 bases at V and 5 bases at J; junction bases unmatched: 5. CDR3 residues: CASSAGTSRTGELFF. The CDR3 nucleotides are TGTGCCAGCAGCGCCGGGACTAGCCGTACCGGGGAGCTGTTTTTT.

V usage is TRBV14 and J usage is TRBJ2-1; a weak D match, TRBD1 (5 bases). The germline CDR1 and CDR2 sequences are SGHDN and FVKESK. The CDR3 contains 11 residues. Trimming removed 2 bases at V and 13 bases at J, with 9 bases between. CDR3: CASSQRQYQFF. The DNA for the CDR3 is TGTGCCAGCAGCCAAAGACAGTATCAGTTCTTC.

This clone has ten or more counts. The chain couples TRBV6-2 or TRBV6-3 to TRBJ1-5; TRBD1 matches 9 bases. Per germline, CDR1 MNHEY and CDR2 SVGEGT. V lost 6 bases, J lost 4 bases, and 7 bases stayed unmatched. The CDR3 totals 15 residues. The CDR3 nucleotides are TGTGCCAGCAGCCCCCGGGGGACAGGGAATCAGCCCCAGCATTTT. Translating it yields CASSPRGTGNQPQHF.

The V and J genes are TRBV28 and TRBJ1-5, with TRBD1 identical over 9 bases. The germline CDR1 and CDR2 sequences are MDHEN and SYDVKM. Unmatched junction bases numbered 8, after V lost 5 bases and J lost 3 bases. The CDR3 length is 16 residues. This CDR3 is CASSPRTGGNNQPQHF. The CDR3 coding sequence is TGTGCCAGCAGTCCACGTACAGGGGGCAACAATCAGCCCCAGCATTTT.